A single sample is the source of the 8 T cell receptor beta chains below, sequenced in a study of blood T cell repertoires in COVID-19. Some clones are missing from TCRdb's copy, which holds only in-frame ones; the method was immunoSEQ multiplex PCR. The table includes 200,000 to 250,000 clones, 84% detected once. The sample comprised PBMCs or T cells enriched from blood (not recorded which). These receptors came from a man in his sixties who had recovered from COVID-19.

CDR3 in DNA: TGTGCCAGTAGTATAAGGGGGGGTGAAGCTCGCAGTCAGCCCCAGCATTTT. It yields the protein CASSIRGGEARSQPQHF. V gene TRBV19 combines with J gene TRBJ1-5; maybe TRBD1 (6 bases). The CDR3 has 17 amino acids. V lost 2 bases and J lost 6, with 20 bases in between. From germline, CDR1 is LNHDA and CDR2 SQIVND (reference sequence).

CDR3 loop: CAASGGPFSYNEQFF. In DNA, the CDR3 is TGTGCCGCGAGCGGGGGGCCCTTCTCCTACAATGAGCAGTTCTTC. The rearrangement uses TRBV3-1 (or the pseudogene TRBV3-2) and TRBJ2-1, with 9 bases fitting TRBD2. Germline CDR1 is LGHDT and CDR2 is YNNKEL (reference sequence). The length of the CDR3 is 15 residues. The junction had 8 bases not matched to a gene; V was cut back by 11 bases and J by 0 bases.

V and J are TRBV3-1 (or the pseudogene TRBV3-2) and TRBJ2-7; TRBD2 aligns across 8 bases. CDR1 and CDR2 from the germline V gene are LGHDT and YNNKEL (reference sequence). V lost 1 base, J lost 4 bases, and 6 bases stayed unmatched. There are 15 residues in the CDR3. CDR3 in amino acids: CASSQGSGGYYEQYF. DNA of the CDR3: TGTGCCAGCAGCCAAGGCAGCGGGGGCTATTACGAGCAGTACTTC.

With regard to this clone: Different DNA sequences within this sample yield the same CDR3. The chain uses TRBV18 and TRBJ1-4, with 7 bases matching TRBD1. Germline CDR1 KGHSH, CDR2 LQKENI. The CDR3 loop spans 15 amino acids. Germline trimming cut 3 bases from V and 0 bases from J; bases unmatched to any gene: 1. CDR3 protein: CASSPQGATNEKLFF. The CDR3 coding sequence is TGTGCCAGCTCACCCCAGGGGGCAACTAATGAAAAACTGTTTTTT.

This clone was seen a handful of times. The chain links TRBV24-1 to TRBJ2-3; 7 bases match TRBD2. The J segment lost 6 bases and the V segment lost 1 base, leaving 0 bases of the junction unmatched. From germline, CDR1 is KGHDR and CDR2 SFDVKD. The CDR3 totals 13 residues. For the CDR3, the DNA is TGTGCCACCAGTGATTTAGCGGGGGATACGCAGTATTTT. It yields the protein CATSDLAGDTQYF.

The chain joins TRBV7-9 to TRBJ2-3; 10 bases align to TRBD2. V was clipped by 6 bases and J by 1 base; unmatched bases: 13. This CDR3 is 18 amino acids long. CDR1 and CDR2 from the germline V gene are SEHNR and FQNEAQ (reference sequence). The CDR3 is CASRTTAGGLLGTDTQYF. The CDR3 DNA sequence: TGTGCCAGCAGGACGACAGCGGGGGGGCTTCTTGGCACAGATACGCAGTATTTT. The full variable domain, with the rest looked up from reference TRBV7-9 and TRBJ2-3, is DTGVSQNPRHKITKRGQNVTFRCDPISEHNRLYWYRQTLGQGPEFLTYFQNEAQLEKSRLLSDRFSAERPKGSFSTLEIQRTEQGDSAMYLCASRTTAGGLLGTDTQYFGPGTRLTVL.

This clone occurred once. The genes are TRBV2 and TRBJ1-2, with TRBD1 matching 11 bases. V lost 6 bases to trimming and J lost 3 bases; unmatched junction nucleotides: 3. The CDR3 runs to 14 residues. Germline CDR1 is SNHLY and CDR2 is FYNNEI. For the CDR3, the DNA is TGTGCCAGCAGGGGGACAGGGGGAGACTATGGCTACACCTTC. Its translation: CASRGTGGDYGYTF.

V and J are TRBV4-3 and TRBJ2-7; D perhaps matches TRBD1 (5 bases). The CDR3 runs to 16 residues. V was shortened by 0 bases and J by 2 bases, with 14 bases between the two germline ends. Looked up from germline, CDR1 is LGHNA and CDR2 is YSLEER. CDR3 sequence (DNA): TGCGCCAGCAGCCAAGATCTGGCAGGGTCTCCCTACGAGCAGTACTTC. Amino acids: CASSQDLAGSPYEQYF.